Listed below are T cell receptor beta chains from one sample, sequenced in a study of cytomegalovirus exposure and HLA in healthy donors. Sequenced by immunoSEQ multiplex PCR; TCRdb stores in-frame clones only, minus some. The data contain 150,000 to 250,000 clones, about 81% of them singletons. Sequencing input: PBMCs. The receptors here all came from a woman in her thirties in good health and CMV-seronegative. Both conserved end residues are part of each CDR3. D genes are given only for firm matches. Clone size appears in some rows only: once, few, many, or a class for an expanded clone.

cdr3_nt cdr3_aa j_call d_call clone_size v_call
TGTGCCAGCACTCCCCGCCCGGGATTGGCGCAGTACTTC CASTPRPGLAQYF TRBJ2-7 - - TRBV27
TGTGCCAGCAGCGTAGCGGGGGGCACCTCCTACGAGCAGTACTTC CASSVAGGTSYEQYF TRBJ2-7 - few TRBV9
TGCGCCAGCAGCCCGAGGGTTGGGCAGGGGCTGGAGGAGCAGTACTTC CASSPRVGQGLEEQYF TRBJ2-7 - - TRBV5-1
TGTGCCAGCTCACCAAGGGGACATTCGAACACTGAAGCTTTCTTT CASSPRGHSNTEAFF TRBJ1-1 - - TRBV18
TGCAGCGTCCAGAAAGGAGGGACAGGAGGGGAAAAACTGTTTTTT CSVQKGGTGGEKLFF TRBJ1-4 TRBD1 - TRBV29-1
TGTGCCATCAGTGGATCAGGATATACGCAGTATTTT CAISGSGYTQYF TRBJ2-3 - - TRBV10-3
TGTGCCTGCTACGGGGACGGGAGGATCCACGAGCAGTACTTC CACYGDGRIHEQYF TRBJ2-7 TRBD2 - TRBV30
TGTGCCAGCAGCTTAGCGTACGACAGGAGAGGCTATGGCTACACCTTC CASSLAYDRRGYGYTF TRBJ1-2 - - TRBV7-7
TGTGCCAGCAGCGAGATCCAGGGGCGGAATGAGCAGTTCTTC CASSEIQGRNEQFF TRBJ2-1 - - TRBV27
TGTGCCAGCAGCTTAGTCATTAACTATGGCTACACCTTC CASSLVINYGYTF TRBJ1-2 - - TRBV7-9
TGTGCCAGCAGCCGCCAGGGCAATCAGCCCCAGCATTTT CASSRQGNQPQHF TRBJ1-5 - - TRBV7-9
TGTGCCAGCAGCCTGACGGAGGGGGGGGCTCAGCCCCAGCATTTT CASSLTEGGAQPQHF TRBJ1-5 - - TRBV2
TGTGCCAGCAGCGGGCTAGCGGGAGAGGGGCAGTTCTTC CASSGLAGEGQFF TRBJ2-1 TRBD2 - TRBV4-2
TGTGCCAGCACCCTGGGAGGCGGAAATAACTATGGCTACACCTTC CASTLGGGNNYGYTF TRBJ1-2 - - TRBV2
TGTGCCAGCAGCTCCGTAGACAGCCTCTTCAACTATGGCTACACCTTC CASSSVDSLFNYGYTF TRBJ1-2 - - TRBV5-6
TGTGCCAGCAGGGGCCACAGCTCCTACAATGAGCAGTTCTTC CASRGHSSYNEQFF TRBJ2-1 - - TRBV6-6
TGTGCCAGCTCCGCAACCCCTTCACTTTCGAATTCACCCCTCCACTTT CASSATPSLSNSPLHF TRBJ1-6 - few TRBV18
TGTGCCAGTAGGGCGGACAGCACTAATGAAAAACTGTTTTTT CASRADSTNEKLFF TRBJ1-4 - - TRBV19
TGTGCCAGCAGCCAAGACTGGACAGGGGGGCTGGACAATCAGCCCCAGCATTTT CASSQDWTGGLDNQPQHF TRBJ1-5 TRBD1 - TRBV4-2
TGCGCCAGCAGCTTGGTCATTTCCACAGATACGCAGTATTTT CASSLVISTDTQYF TRBJ2-3 - - TRBV5-1
TGTGCCAGCAGGAGGGAAACCGGGGAGCTGTTTTTT CASRRETGELFF TRBJ2-2 - few TRBV27
TGTGCCAGCAGCCGGACAGGGGTGACTGAAGCTTTCTTT CASSRTGVTEAFF TRBJ1-1 TRBD1 - TRBV6-5
TGCAGCGCCCGGGACAGGGGATTCTACAATGAGCAGTTCTTC CSARDRGFYNEQFF TRBJ2-1 TRBD1 - TRBV29-1
TGTGCCAGCAGTGAAGGTGTACAGGGGGTGTATGGCTACACCTTC CASSEGVQGVYGYTF TRBJ1-2 TRBD1 - TRBV6-1
TGTGCCAGCAGTTTCAGGGGGAGCACTGAAGCTTTCTTT CASSFRGSTEAFF TRBJ1-1 TRBD1 few TRBV27
TGTGCCAGCAGTGAAGGGAGACAGGGGTATGAAAAACTGTTTTTT CASSEGRQGYEKLFF TRBJ1-4 TRBD1 - TRBV6-1
TGTGCCAGCAGTTCAGCCGGTGGGGGCCACAGTGAAGCTTTCTTT CASSSAGGGHSEAFF TRBJ1-1 - - TRBV6-5
TGTGCCTGGAGCGTCCCGTGGCGGGACGAGCAGTACTTC CAWSVPWRDEQYF TRBJ2-7 - once TRBV30